These T cell receptor beta chains were read from a single sample in a study of Ad26.COV2.S vaccination and SARS-CoV-2 variants. Only in-frame clones appear in the TCRdb table, and some are missing; sequencing was by immunoSEQ multiplex PCR. The table includes some 290,000 clones, around 81% detected once. The sample here was peripheral blood, taken in a trial of Ad26.COV2.S vaccine versus placebo. These receptors came from a person aged 18-65 years who received the Ad26.COV2.S COVID-19 vaccine or a placebo. The CDR3 runs from the conserved cysteine through the conserved F or W. Each record gives: V gene, J gene, CDR3 protein.

TRBV2	TRBJ2-1	CASSGDRGYNEQFF
TRBV3-1/TRBV3-2	TRBJ2-3	CASSHEGAQYF
TRBV28	TRBJ2-1	CASSLEYSDEQFF
TRBV7-9	TRBJ1-2	CASSLYSQNYGYTF
TRBV5-4	TRBJ2-5	CAGQGAGETQYF
TRBV7-9	TRBJ1-2	CASSRDQAGDYGYTF
TRBV2	TRBJ2-1	CASSPRLAGGPDEQFF
TRBV29-1	TRBJ2-1	CSVYPTGGENNEQFF
TRBV19	TRBJ2-6	CASSIGQGAIGANVLTF
TRBV27	TRBJ2-7	CASSPPQGGVNEQYF
TRBV3-1/TRBV3-2	TRBJ2-3	CASSFRSGGVTDTQYF
TRBV5-4	TRBJ2-3	CASHFIAGGSDTQYF